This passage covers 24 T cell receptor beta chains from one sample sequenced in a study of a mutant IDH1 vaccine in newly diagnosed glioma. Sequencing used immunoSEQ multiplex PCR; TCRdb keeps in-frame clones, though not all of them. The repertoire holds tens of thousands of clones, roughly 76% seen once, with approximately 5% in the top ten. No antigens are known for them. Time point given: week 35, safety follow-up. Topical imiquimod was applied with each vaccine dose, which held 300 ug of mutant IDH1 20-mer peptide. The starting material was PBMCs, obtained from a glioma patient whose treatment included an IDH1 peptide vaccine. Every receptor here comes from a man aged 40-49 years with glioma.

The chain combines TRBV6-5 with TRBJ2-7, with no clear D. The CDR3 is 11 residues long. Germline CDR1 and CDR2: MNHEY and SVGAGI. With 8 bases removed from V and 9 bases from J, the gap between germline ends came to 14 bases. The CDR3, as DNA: TGTGCCAGCGGGATTCGGCCCGTGCAGTACTTC. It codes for CASGIRPVQYF.

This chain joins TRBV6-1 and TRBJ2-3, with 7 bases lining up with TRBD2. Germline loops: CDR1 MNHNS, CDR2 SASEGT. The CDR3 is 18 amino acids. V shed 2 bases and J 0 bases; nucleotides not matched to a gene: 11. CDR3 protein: CASSESGPSGTSTDTQYF. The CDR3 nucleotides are TGTGCCAGCAGTGAAAGTGGTCCTAGCGGCACTAGCACAGATACGCAGTATTTT.

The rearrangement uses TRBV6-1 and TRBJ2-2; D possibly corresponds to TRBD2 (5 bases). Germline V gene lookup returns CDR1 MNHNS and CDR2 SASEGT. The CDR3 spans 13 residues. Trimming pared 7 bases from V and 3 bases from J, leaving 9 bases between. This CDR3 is CASTVGDTGELFF. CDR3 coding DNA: TGTGCCAGCACGGTCGGGGACACCGGGGAGCTGTTTTTT.

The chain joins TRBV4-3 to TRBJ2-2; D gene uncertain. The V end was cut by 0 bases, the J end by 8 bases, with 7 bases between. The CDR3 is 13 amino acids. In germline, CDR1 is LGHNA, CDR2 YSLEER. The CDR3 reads CASSQDLKGELFF. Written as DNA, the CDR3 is TGCGCCAGCAGCCAAGATCTGAAGGGGGAGCTGTTTTTT.

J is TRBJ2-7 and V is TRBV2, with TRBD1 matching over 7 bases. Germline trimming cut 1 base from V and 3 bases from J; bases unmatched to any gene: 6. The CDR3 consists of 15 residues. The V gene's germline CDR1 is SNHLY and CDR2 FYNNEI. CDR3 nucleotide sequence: TGTGCCAGCAGTGAAGACAGGGGATATTTCTACGAGCAGTACTTC. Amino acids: CASSEDRGYFYEQYF.

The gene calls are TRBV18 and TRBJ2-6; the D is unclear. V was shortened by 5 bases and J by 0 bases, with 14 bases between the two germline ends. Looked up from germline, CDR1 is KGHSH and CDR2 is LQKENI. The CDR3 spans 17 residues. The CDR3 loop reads CASSRRSGGSGANVLTF. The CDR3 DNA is TGTGCCAGCTCAAGGCGGTCGGGCGGCTCTGGGGCCAACGTCCTGACTTTC. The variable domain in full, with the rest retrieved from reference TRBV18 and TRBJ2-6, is NAGVMQNPRHLVRRRGQEARLRCSPMKGHSHVYWYRQLPEEGLKFMVYLQKENIIDESGMPKERFSAEFPKEGPSILRIQQVVRGDSAAYFCASSRRSGGSGANVLTFGAGSRLTVL.

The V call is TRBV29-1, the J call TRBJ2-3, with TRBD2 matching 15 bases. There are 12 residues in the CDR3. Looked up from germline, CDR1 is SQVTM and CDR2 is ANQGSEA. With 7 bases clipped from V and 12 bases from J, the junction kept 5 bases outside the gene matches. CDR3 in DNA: TGCAGCGCCGGACTAGCGGGGGGGCCCCAGTATTTT. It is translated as CSAGLAGGPQYF.

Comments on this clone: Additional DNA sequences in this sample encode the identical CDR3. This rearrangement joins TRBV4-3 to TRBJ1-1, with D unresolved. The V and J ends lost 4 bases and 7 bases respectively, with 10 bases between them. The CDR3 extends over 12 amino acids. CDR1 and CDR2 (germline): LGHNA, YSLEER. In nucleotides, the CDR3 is TGCGCCAGCAGCCGGGTCCAAGGTGAAGCTTTCTTT. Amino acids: CASSRVQGEAFF.

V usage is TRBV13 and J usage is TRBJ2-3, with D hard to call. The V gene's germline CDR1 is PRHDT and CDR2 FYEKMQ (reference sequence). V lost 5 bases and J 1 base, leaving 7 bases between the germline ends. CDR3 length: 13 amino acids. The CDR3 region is CASSPLGTDTQYF. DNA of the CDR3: TGTGCCAGCAGCCCCCTGGGCACAGATACGCAGTATTTT.

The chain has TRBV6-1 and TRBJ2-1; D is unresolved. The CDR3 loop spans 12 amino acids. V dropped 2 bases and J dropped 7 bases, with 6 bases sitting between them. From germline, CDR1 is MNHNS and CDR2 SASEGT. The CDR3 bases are TGTGCCAGCAGTGAATTTGTGAATGAGCAGTTCTTC. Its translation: CASSEFVNEQFF.

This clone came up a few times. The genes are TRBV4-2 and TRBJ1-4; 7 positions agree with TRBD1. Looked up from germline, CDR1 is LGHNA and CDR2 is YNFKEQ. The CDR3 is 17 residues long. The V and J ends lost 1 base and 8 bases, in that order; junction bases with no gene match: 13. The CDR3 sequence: CASSQGGVDRAGEKLFF. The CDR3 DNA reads TGTGCCAGCAGCCAAGGGGGGGTTGACAGGGCCGGCGAAAAACTGTTTTTT.

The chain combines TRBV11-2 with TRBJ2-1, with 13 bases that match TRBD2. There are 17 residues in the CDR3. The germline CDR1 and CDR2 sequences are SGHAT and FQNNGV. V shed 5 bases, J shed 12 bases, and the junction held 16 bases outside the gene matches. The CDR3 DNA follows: TGTGCCAGCAGCGACAGACTAGCGGGAGGCCACAATGGGGGGCAGTTCTTC. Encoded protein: CASSDRLAGGHNGGQFF. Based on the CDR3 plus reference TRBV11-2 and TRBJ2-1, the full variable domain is EAGVAQSPRYKIIEKRQSVAFWCNPISGHATLYWYQQILGQGPKLLIQFQNNGVVDDSQLPKDRFSAERLKGVDSTLKIQPAKLEDSAVYLCASSDRLAGGHNGGQFFGPGTRLTVL.

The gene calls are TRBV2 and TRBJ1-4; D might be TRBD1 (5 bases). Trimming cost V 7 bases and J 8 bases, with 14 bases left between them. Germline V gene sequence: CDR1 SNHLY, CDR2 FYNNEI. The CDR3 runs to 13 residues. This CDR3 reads CASNGGRREKLFF. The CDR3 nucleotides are TGTGCCAGCAATGGGGGGAGAAGGGAAAAACTGTTTTTT.

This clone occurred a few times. CDR3 protein: CAWSSGQGDNEQFF. As DNA, the CDR3 is TGTGCCTGGAGTTCGGGACAGGGAGATAATGAGCAGTTCTTC. V is TRBV30 and J is TRBJ2-1, with TRBD1 identical over 9 bases. Trimming at V came to 2 bases and at J to 7 bases, leaving 6 bases not matched to a gene. The CDR3 has 14 amino acids. CDR1 and CDR2 from the germline V gene are GTSNPN and SVGIG (reference sequence).

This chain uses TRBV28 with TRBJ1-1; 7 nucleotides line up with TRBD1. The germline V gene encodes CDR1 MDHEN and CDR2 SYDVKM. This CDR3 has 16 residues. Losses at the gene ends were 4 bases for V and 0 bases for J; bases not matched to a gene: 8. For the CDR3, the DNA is TGTGCCAGCAGTTCGACAGGGTACGGCGTGAACACTGAAGCTTTCTTT. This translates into CASSSTGYGVNTEAFF.

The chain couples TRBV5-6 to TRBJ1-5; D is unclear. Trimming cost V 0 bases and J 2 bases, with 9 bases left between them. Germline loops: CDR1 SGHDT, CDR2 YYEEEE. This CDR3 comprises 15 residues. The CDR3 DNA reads TGTGCCAGCAGCTTGGGCAGCCGGGGCAATCAGCCCCAGCATTTT. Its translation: CASSLGSRGNQPQHF.

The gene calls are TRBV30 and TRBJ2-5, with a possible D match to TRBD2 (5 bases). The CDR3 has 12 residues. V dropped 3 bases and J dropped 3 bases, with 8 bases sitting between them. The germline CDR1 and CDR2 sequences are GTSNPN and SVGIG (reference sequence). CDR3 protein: CAWSPGEETQYF. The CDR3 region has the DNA TGTGCCTGGAGCCCCGGGGAAGAGACCCAGTACTTC.

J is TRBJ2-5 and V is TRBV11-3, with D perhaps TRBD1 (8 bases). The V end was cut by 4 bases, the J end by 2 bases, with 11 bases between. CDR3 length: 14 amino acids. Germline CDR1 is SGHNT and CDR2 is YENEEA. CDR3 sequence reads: CASSYRGGQETQYF. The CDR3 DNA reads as TGTGCCAGCAGCTACAGGGGGGGGCAAGAGACCCAGTACTTC.

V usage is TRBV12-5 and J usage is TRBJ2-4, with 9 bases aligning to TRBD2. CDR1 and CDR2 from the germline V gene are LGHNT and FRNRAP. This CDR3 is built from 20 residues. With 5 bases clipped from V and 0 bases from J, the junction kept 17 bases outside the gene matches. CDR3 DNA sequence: TGTGCTAGTGGTCTCGGGACTAGCCAAACGCCCCTCCTAGCCAAAAACATTCAGTACTTC. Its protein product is CASGLGTSQTPLLAKNIQYF.

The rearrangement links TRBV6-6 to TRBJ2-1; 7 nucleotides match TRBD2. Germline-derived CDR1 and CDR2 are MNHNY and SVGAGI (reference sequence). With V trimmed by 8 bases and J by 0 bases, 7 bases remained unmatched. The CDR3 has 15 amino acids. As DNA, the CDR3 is TGTGCCAGCTGTTGGGAGGGTAACTCCTACAATGAGCAGTTCTTC. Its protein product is CASCWEGNSYNEQFF.

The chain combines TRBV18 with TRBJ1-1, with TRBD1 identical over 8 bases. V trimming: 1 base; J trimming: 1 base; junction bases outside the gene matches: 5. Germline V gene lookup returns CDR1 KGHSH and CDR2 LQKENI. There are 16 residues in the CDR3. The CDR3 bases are TGTGCCAGCTCACCACTGGACAGGGTCGGGAACACTGAAGCTTTCTTT. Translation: CASSPLDRVGNTEAFF. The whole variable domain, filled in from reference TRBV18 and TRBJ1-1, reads NAGVMQNPRHLVRRRGQEARLRCSPMKGHSHVYWYRQLPEEGLKFMVYLQKENIIDESGMPKERFSAEFPKEGPSILRIQQVVRGDSAAYFCASSPLDRVGNTEAFFGQGTRLTVV.

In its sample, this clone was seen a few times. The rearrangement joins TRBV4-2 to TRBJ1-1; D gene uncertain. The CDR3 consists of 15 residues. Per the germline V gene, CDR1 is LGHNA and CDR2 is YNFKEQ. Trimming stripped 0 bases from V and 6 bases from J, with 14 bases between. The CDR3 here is CASSQERVNEAEAFF. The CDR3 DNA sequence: TGTGCCAGCAGCCAAGAGAGAGTCAATGAGGCTGAAGCTTTCTTT.

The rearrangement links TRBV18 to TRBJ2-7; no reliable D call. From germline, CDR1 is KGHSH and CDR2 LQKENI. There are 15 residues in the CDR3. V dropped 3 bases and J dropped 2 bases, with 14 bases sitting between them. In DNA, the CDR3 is TGTGCCAGCTCACCCCAGAACCACGAACCCTACGAGCAGTACTTC. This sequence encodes CASSPQNHEPYEQYF. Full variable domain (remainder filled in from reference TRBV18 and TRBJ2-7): NAGVMQNPRHLVRRRGQEARLRCSPMKGHSHVYWYRQLPEEGLKFMVYLQKENIIDESGMPKERFSAEFPKEGPSILRIQQVVRGDSAAYFCASSPQNHEPYEQYFGPGTRLTVT.

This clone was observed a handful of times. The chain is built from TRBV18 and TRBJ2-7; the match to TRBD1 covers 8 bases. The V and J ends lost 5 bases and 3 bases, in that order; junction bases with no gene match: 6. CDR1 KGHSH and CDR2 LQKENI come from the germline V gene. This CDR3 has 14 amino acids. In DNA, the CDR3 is TGTGCCAGCTCATTAGACAGGGGTCTCTACGAGCAGTACTTC. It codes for CASSLDRGLYEQYF. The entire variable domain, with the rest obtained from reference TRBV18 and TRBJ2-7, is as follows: NAGVMQNPRHLVRRRGQEARLRCSPMKGHSHVYWYRQLPEEGLKFMVYLQKENIIDESGMPKERFSAEFPKEGPSILRIQQVVRGDSAAYFCASSLDRGLYEQYFGPGTRLTVT.